A selection of T cell receptor beta chains follows, all from one sample in a study of glioma-infiltrating T cells. Using its own MiXCR run on the multiplex PCR reads, TCRdb lists one record per CDR3 protein. The repertoire consists of around 390,000 distinct CDR3 sequences, with 41% occurring once and the leading ten covering about 12%. Sequencing was carried out using glioma tissue, nonneoplastic brain tissue, or PBMCs (not recorded which). These receptors were collected from a human donor with low-grade glioma or glioblastoma, undergoing nonglioma brain surgery, or in good health (not recorded which). The CDR3 runs from the conserved cysteine through the conserved F or W. D genes are given only for firm matches. Where a row states a size, it is once, few, many or the class of an expanded clone; other rows omit it.

size	D	J	V	CDR3	DNA
few	-	TRBJ1-5	TRBV10-3	CAISDARGGGRPQHF	TGTGCCATCAGTGATGCGCGAGGTGGGGGACGGCCCCAGCATTTT
many	-	TRBJ2-7	TRBV20-1	CSASRTLHGYEQYF	TGCAGTGCGAGCAGGACGCTCCACGGATACGAGCAGTACTTC
many	-	TRBJ1-2	TRBV6-5	CASSYMGGYTF	TGTGCCAGCAGTTACATGGGTGGCTACACCTTC
many	TRBD2	TRBJ2-1	TRBV20-1	CSARSWDYSYNEQFF	TGCAGTGCTAGATCATGGGACTACTCCTACAATGAGCAGTTCTTC
once	TRBD1	TRBJ1-2	TRBV12-3/TRBV12-4	CAISLAGQGFNGYTF	TGTGCCATCAGTTTGGCCGGACAGGGGTTCAACGGCTACACCTTC
-	-	TRBJ2-5	TRBV4-1	CASSQDRSLRETQYF	TGCGCCAGCAGCCAAGATAGGAGTCTTCGCGAGACCCAGTACTTC
-	-	TRBJ1-2	TRBV28	CARSLGQKFYGYTF	TGTGCCAGAAGTTTAGGGCAGAAGTTCTATGGCTACACCTTC
-	TRBD2	TRBJ2-3	TRBV7-2	CASSFNLAGGRDTDTQYF	TGTGCCAGCAGCTTTAACCTAGCGGGAGGACGAGACACAGATACGCAGTATTTT
-	-	TRBJ2-7	TRBV20-1	CSAIPPPGAFSYEQYF	TGCAGTGCTATCCCTCCGCCGGGAGCCTTTTCCTACGAGCAGTACTTC
-	-	TRBJ2-7	TRBV6-2/TRBV6-3	CASRTQHYEQYF	TGTGCCAGCAGGACTCAGCACTACGAGCAGTACTTC
-	TRBD1	TRBJ2-5	TRBV2	CASRMDRGETQYF	TGTGCCAGCAGGATGGACAGGGGAGAGACCCAGTACTTC
-	TRBD1	TRBJ1-5	TRBV6-2/TRBV6-3	CASIDREYGLGNQTQHF	TGTGCCAGCATAGACAGGGAATATGGTTTGGGCAATCAGACCCAGCATTTT
few	TRBD1	TRBJ1-1	TRBV7-2	CASSLQGAGNTEAFF	TGTGCCAGCAGCTTACAGGGGGCGGGGAACACTGAAGCTTTCTTT
many	TRBD1	TRBJ2-3	TRBV25-1	CASKSGTGGSGTQYF	TGTGCCAGCAAGAGTGGGACAGGGGGTAGCGGGACGCAGTATTTT
few	TRBD1	TRBJ1-3	TRBV28	CASSLPGGQPFSGNTIYF	TGTGCCAGCAGTCTCCCAGGGGGACAGCCTTTCTCTGGAAACACCATATATTTT
many	-	TRBJ2-5	TRBV20-1	CSAPPIGQETQYF	TGCAGTGCTCCCCCTATAGGGCAAGAGACCCAGTACTTC
-	TRBD2	TRBJ2-1	TRBV27	CASSLSEAGWPLHNEQFF	TGTGCCAGCAGTTTATCCGAAGCGGGATGGCCACTACACAATGAGCAGTTCTTC
-	-	TRBJ2-4	TRBV25-1	CASSEYRSGVNIQYF	TGTGCCAGCAGTGAATATAGGTCAGGGGTAAACATTCAGTACTTC
-	TRBD2	TRBJ2-1	TRBV10-1	CASMGLVRNEQFF	TGCGCCAGTATGGGACTAGTACGCAATGAGCAGTTCTTC
many	-	TRBJ1-3	TRBV20-1	CSARSPPGRNSGNTIYF	TGCAGTGCTAGATCCCCCCCGGGACGGAACTCTGGAAACACCATATATTTT
-	-	TRBJ2-3	TRBV7-6	CASCLLGGSADTQYF	TGTGCCAGCTGCTTATTGGGTGGAAGCGCAGATACGCAGTATTTT
many	TRBD1	TRBJ2-5	TRBV7-2	CASSRNTGGQETQYF	TGTGCCAGCAGCCGAAATACAGGGGGACAAGAGACCCAGTACTTC
-	-	TRBJ2-7	TRBV7-9	CASSSDPIGVYGYEQYF	TGTGCCAGCAGTTCGGACCCAATCGGAGTCTATGGCTACGAGCAGTACTTC
-	-	TRBJ1-3	TRBV7-9	CASPPGGSGNTIYF	TGTGCCAGCCCCCCGGGGGGCTCTGGAAACACCATATATTTT
many	-	TRBJ2-1	TRBV19	CASSKGDNNEQFF	TGTGCCAGTAGTAAAGGAGACAACAATGAGCAGTTCTTC
few	-	TRBJ2-3	TRBV7-2	CASSSGSGDTQYF	TGTGCCAGCAGCTCCGGTTCCGGAGATACGCAGTATTTT
few	-	TRBJ1-5	TRBV5-4	CASSSDSSNQPQHF	TGTGCCAGCTCCTCAGACAGTTCCAATCAGCCCCAGCATTTT
-	-	TRBJ2-7	TRBV28	CAISTGWYEQYF	TGTGCCATCAGTACAGGGTGGTACGAGCAGTACTTC
-	TRBD1	TRBJ2-1	TRBV24-1	CATSDLGQGGDEQFF	TGTGCCACCAGTGATCTCGGACAGGGGGGAGATGAGCAGTTCTTC
-	TRBD2	TRBJ2-7	TRBV4-1	CASSQVPGEGYTYEQYF	TGCGCCAGCAGCCAAGTCCCTGGGGAGGGGTATACCTACGAGCAGTACTTC
-	-	TRBJ1-5	TRBV4-1	CASSQVGGINQPQHF	TGCGCCAGCAGCCAAGTGGGCGGCATCAATCAGCCCCAGCATTTT
-	-	TRBJ1-2	TRBV7-9	CASSFRETGYGYTF	TGTGCCAGCAGCTTTCGGGAGACGGGCTATGGCTACACCTTC
many	TRBD1	TRBJ1-4	TRBV5-4	CASSNRDRGFVLEKLFF	TGTGCCAGCAGCAACCGGGACAGGGGCTTTGTTCTTGAAAAACTGTTTTTT
-	TRBD2	TRBJ2-3	TRBV6-1	CASSFSGSGTDTQYF	TGTGCCAGCAGTTTTAGCGGGAGTGGCACAGATACGCAGTATTTT
few	-	TRBJ2-2	TRBV6-1	CASNIRASNTGELFF	TGTGCCAGCAATATCCGGGCCTCGAACACCGGGGAGCTGTTTTTT
-	-	TRBJ1-2	TRBV4-1	CASSRAGTSYGYTF	TGCGCCAGCAGCCGTGCCGGGACCAGCTATGGCTACACCTTC
-	-	TRBJ2-3	TRBV7-3	CASSLTYGGFTDTQYF	TGTGCCAGCAGCTTAACGTATGGCGGTTTCACAGATACGCAGTATTTT
-	-	TRBJ2-1	TRBV20-1	CSVSGGYNEQFF	TGCAGCGTTTCAGGAGGCTACAATGAGCAGTTCTTC
many	TRBD1	TRBJ1-6	TRBV20-1	CSARWPRQGDSPLHF	TGCAGTGCTAGATGGCCGCGACAGGGGGATTCACCCCTCCACTTT
few	TRBD1	TRBJ2-5	TRBV7-2	CASSFNRGAETQYF	TGTGCCAGCAGCTTTAACAGGGGTGCAGAGACCCAGTATTTC
-	TRBD2	TRBJ2-1	TRBV2	CASIRTGGGYNGQFF	TGTGCCAGCATCAGAACGGGAGGCGGTTACAATGGGCAGTTCTTC
-	-	TRBJ2-5	TRBV12-3/TRBV12-4	CASSLFLSTAKETQYF	TGTGCCAGCAGTTTGTTCCTCTCCACCGCCAAAGAGACCCAGTACTTC
-	-	TRBJ1-5	TRBV20-1	CSASTGVSNQPQHF	TGCAGTGCTAGTACGGGGGTTAGCAATCAGCCCCAGCATTTT
many	TRBD2	TRBJ2-1	TRBV6-2/TRBV6-3	CASSYDVRTSPQNEQFF	TGTGCCAGCAGTTACGATGTCCGGACTAGTCCGCAGAATGAGCAGTTCTTC
few	-	TRBJ1-6	TRBV7-2	CASSLGRTNSPLHF	TGTGCCAGCAGCCTCGGACGGACCAATTCACCCCTCCACTTT
-	-	TRBJ2-3	TRBV7-3	CASARGIDSTDTQYF	TGTGCCAGCGCTAGAGGGATTGATTCCACAGATACGCAGTATTTT
many	-	TRBJ2-7	TRBV6-1	CASSPGVEQYF	TGTGCCAGCAGCCCCGGGGTCGAGCAGTACTTC
-	TRBD2	TRBJ2-2	TRBV19	CASREAGGNTGELFF	TGTGCCAGTAGGGAGGCGGGAGGGAACACCGGGGAGCTGTTTTTT
many	TRBD2	TRBJ2-7	TRBV27	CASRAGLAEYEQYF	TGTGCCAGCAGGGCGGGACTAGCGGAATACGAGCAGTACTTC
-	-	TRBJ2-7	TRBV7-2	CASSPSITYEQYF	TGTGCCAGCAGCCCATCCATCACCTACGAGCAGTACTTC
few	-	TRBJ1-1	TRBV7-9	CASGHNMNTEAFF	TGTGCCAGCGGACATAACATGAACACTGAAGCTTTCTTT
-	TRBD2	TRBJ2-7	TRBV7-3	CASSLTSGTHYEQYF	TGTGCCAGCAGCTTAACTAGCGGGACCCACTACGAGCAGTACTTC
-	TRBD2	TRBJ2-5	TRBV6-2/TRBV6-3	CAISYAGGRKTQYF	TGTGCCATCAGTTACGCGGGCGGGAGGAAGACCCAGTACTTC
once	TRBD1	TRBJ2-3	TRBV29-1	CGVRPRGSTDTQYF	TGCGGCGTTCGCCCCAGGGGGAGTACAGATACGCAGTATTTT
few	-	TRBJ1-2	TRBV19	CASSIGGTGNYGYTF	TGTGCCAGTAGTATCGGGGGAACCGGCAACTATGGCTACACCTTC